The clone carrying this TCR beta chain has a count of ten or more. One entry per CDR3 protein results from TCRdb running MiXCR on the PCR reads. Found here are hundreds of thousands of distinct CDR3 sequences, over 25% of them singletons; the top ten hold 0.7% to 0.95%. This specimen belongs to a study of molecular identifiers for immune sequencing clone quantification. The CDR3 consists of 12 residues. Germline V gene sequence: CDR1 SGHDN, CDR2 FVKESK. V was shortened by 1 base and J by 5 bases, with 6 bases between the two germline ends. The chain recombines TRBV14 with TRBJ2-7, with D hard to call. The sequencing input was naive CD8+ T cells from blood, with Jurkat cell RNA spiked in. Subset of the sample: FACS-sorted CD8+CD4-CCR7+CD45RA+ naive T cells. The source of this sequence is a human donor in good health. Some libraries in this study had Jurkat cell RNA spiked in. DNA of the CDR3: TGTGCCAGCAGCCAAGCTCAGCACGAGCAGTACTTC. Translation: CASSQAQHEQYF.